This TCR beta chain is drawn from a study of blood T cell repertoires in COVID-19. Across the study: Samples representing acute and convalescent COVID-19 were sourced from the United States, Italy and Spain.

In the authors' workflow: Quantification of nucleated cells was approximated via reference gene primer amplification. Profiled with immunoSEQ multiplex PCR; TCRdb holds only in-frame clones, not every one. The V and J calls and clone size are taken from that table; D and trimming were inferred from the DNA. There are 100,000 or so clones in the sample; approximately 82% occur only once, and about 7% lies in the top ten. The V and J ends lost 7 bases and 8 bases respectively, with 18 bases between them. The CDR3 is made up of 14 amino acids. The germline gives CDR1 SGHTA, CDR2 FQGNSA. The sequence derives from a man aged 45 to 65 with active or convalescent COVID-19. This chain joins TRBV7-2 and TRBJ2-4; tentatively, D is TRBD2 (7 bases). The sequencing input was peripheral blood. As DNA, the CDR3 is TGTGCCAGCAAACCCAGGGGAGGGGAGCACATTCAGTACTTC. Protein product: CASKPRGGEHIQYF.